One and the same sample provided the 6 T cell receptor beta chains below, sequenced in a study of blood T cell repertoires in COVID-19. The method was immunoSEQ multiplex PCR; TCRdb's version includes in-frame clones alone and lacks a portion of them. The profile shows roughly 34,000 clones, 60% to 80% of them singletons. Sample: peripheral blood. Every receptor here comes from a man older than 75 with acute or convalescent COVID-19.

CDR3 nucleotide sequence: TGTGCCAGCAGTTTTGGGAGCGCCGGGGAGCTGTTTTTT. It translates to CASSFGSAGELFF. The chain joins TRBV12-3 or TRBV12-4 to TRBJ2-2; D is possibly TRBD2 (5 bases). V was trimmed by 3 bases and J by 6 bases, leaving 8 bases between them. This CDR3 has 13 residues.

This clone was counted between two and nine times. The V call is TRBV7-9, the J call TRBJ2-1; TRBD1 is a possible D gene (6 bases). The CDR3 contains 12 residues. Trimming removed 6 bases at V and 9 bases at J, with 12 bases between. CDR1 SEHNR and CDR2 FQNEAQ come from the germline V gene (reference sequence). The CDR3 protein is CASSSQGSEQFF. CDR3 nucleotide sequence: TGTGCCAGCAGTTCCCAGGGGTCTGAGCAGTTCTTC.

This chain uses TRBV4-1 with TRBJ2-3, with 8 bases that match TRBD2. The CDR3 length is 16 residues. CDR1 and CDR2 (germline): MGHRA, YSYEKL. V dropped 1 base and J dropped 6; count of bases not matched to a gene: 9. The CDR3 spells CASSQVWNSGVDTQYF. CDR3 nucleotides: TGCGCCAGCAGCCAAGTTTGGAATAGCGGGGTTGATACGCAGTATTTT.

This chain joins TRBV11-2 and TRBJ1-2; 9 nucleotides line up with TRBD1. The J segment lost 8 bases and the V segment lost 4 bases, leaving 8 bases of the junction unmatched. The CDR3 runs to 14 residues. Germline V lookup: CDR1 SGHAT, CDR2 FQNNGV. The chain's CDR3 is CASSSRDRERGYTF. CDR3 nucleotides: TGTGCCAGCAGCTCCCGGGACAGGGAAAGAGGCTACACCTTC.

This clone was observed a handful of times. This rearrangement joins TRBV6-5 to TRBJ1-1, with 8 bases identical to TRBD1. Germline values: CDR1 MNHEY, CDR2 SVGAGI. The CDR3 has 13 amino acids. The V gene end was trimmed by 6 bases and the J gene end by 6 bases; junction bases not matched to a gene: 6. The CDR3 region is CASSLPGQAEAFF. The CDR3 bases are TGTGCCAGCAGCTTGCCGGGACAGGCTGAAGCTTTCTTT.

The V gene is TRBV30, the J gene TRBJ1-2, with 8 bases identical to TRBD1. V shed 3 bases and J 3 bases; nucleotides not matched to a gene: 3. The CDR3 covers 13 residues. Germline CDR1 is GTSNPN and CDR2 is SVGIG (reference sequence). The CDR3 here is CAWRDRVDYGYTF. The CDR3 nucleotides are TGTGCCTGGAGGGACAGGGTAGACTATGGCTACACCTTC.